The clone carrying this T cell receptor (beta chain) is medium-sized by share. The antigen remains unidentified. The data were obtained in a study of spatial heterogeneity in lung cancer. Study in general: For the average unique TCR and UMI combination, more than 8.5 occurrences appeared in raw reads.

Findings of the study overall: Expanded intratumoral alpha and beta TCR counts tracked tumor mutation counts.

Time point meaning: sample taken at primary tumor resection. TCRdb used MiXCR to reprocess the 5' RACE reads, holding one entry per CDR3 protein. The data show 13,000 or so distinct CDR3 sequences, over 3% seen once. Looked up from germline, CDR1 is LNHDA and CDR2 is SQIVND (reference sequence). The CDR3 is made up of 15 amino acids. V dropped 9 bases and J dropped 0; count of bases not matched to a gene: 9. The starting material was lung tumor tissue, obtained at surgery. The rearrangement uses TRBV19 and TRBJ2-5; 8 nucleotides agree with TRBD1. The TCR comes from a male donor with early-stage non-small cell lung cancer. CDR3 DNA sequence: TGTGCCAGCCGAAAGGGACAGGACTACCAAGAGACCCAGTACTTC. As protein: CASRKGQDYQETQYF.